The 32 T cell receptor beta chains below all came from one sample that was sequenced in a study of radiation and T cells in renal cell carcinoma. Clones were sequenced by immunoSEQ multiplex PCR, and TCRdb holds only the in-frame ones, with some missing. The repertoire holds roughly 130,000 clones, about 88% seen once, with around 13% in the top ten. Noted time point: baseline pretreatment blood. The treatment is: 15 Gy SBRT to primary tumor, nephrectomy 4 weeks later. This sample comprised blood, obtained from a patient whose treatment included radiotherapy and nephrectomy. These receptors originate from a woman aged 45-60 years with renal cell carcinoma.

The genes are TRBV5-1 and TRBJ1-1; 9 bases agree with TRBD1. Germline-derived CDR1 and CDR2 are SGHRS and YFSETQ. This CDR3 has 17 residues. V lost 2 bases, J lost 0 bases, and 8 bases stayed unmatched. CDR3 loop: CASSFRGQGSMNTEAFF. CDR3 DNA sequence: TGCGCCAGCAGCTTTAGAGGACAGGGGTCGATGAACACTGAAGCTTTCTTT.

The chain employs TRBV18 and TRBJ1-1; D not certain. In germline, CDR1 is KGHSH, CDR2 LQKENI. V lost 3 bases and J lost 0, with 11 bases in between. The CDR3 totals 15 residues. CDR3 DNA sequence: TGTGCCAGCTCACCGCGGCCAAACATGAACACTGAAGCTTTCTTT. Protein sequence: CASSPRPNMNTEAFF.

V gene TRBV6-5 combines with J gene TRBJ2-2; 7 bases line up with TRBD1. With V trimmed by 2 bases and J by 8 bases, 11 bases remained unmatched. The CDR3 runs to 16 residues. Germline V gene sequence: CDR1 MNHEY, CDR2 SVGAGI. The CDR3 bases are TGTGCCAGCAGTTACATTAGGGCAGGGGGTCGGGGGGAGCTGTTTTTT. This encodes CASSYIRAGGRGELFF.

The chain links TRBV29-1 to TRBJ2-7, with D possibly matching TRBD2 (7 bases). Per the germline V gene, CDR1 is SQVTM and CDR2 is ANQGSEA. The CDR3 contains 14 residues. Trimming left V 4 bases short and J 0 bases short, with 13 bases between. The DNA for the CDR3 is TGCAGCGTTGTGTTCGGGGGGCGCTCCTACGAGCAGTACTTC. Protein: CSVVFGGRSYEQYF.

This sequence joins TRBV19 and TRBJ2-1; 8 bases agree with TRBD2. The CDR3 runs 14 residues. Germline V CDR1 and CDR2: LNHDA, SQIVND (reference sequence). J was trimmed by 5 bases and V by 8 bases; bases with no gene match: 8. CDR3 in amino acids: CASGERGKNNEQFF. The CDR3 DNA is TGTGCCAGTGGAGAGCGGGGGAAGAACAATGAGCAGTTCTTC.

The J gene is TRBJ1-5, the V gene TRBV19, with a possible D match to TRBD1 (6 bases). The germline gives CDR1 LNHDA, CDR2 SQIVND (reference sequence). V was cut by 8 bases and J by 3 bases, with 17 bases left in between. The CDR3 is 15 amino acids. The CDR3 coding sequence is TGTGCCAGTGGGGGGCGGCAGGGTAACAATCAGCCCCAGCATTTT. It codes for CASGGRQGNNQPQHF.

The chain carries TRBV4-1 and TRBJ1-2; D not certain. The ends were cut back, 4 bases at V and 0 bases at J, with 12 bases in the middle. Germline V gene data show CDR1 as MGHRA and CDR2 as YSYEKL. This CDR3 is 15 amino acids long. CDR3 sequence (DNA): TGCGCCAGCAGCCGTGGTGGACGGGCTAACTATGGCTACACCTTC. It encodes CASSRGGRANYGYTF.

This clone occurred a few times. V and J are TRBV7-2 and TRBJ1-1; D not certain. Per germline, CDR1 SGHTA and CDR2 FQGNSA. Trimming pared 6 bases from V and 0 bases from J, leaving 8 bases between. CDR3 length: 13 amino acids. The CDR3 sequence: CASSKTVNTEAFF. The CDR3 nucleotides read TGTGCCAGCAGTAAAACAGTGAACACTGAAGCTTTCTTT.

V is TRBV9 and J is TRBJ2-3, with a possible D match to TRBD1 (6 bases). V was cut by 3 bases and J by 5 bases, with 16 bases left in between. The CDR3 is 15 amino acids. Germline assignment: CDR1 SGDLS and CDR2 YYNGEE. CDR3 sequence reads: CASSALGGDEDTQYF. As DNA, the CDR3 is TGTGCCAGCAGCGCCCTAGGGGGAGATGAAGATACGCAGTATTTT.

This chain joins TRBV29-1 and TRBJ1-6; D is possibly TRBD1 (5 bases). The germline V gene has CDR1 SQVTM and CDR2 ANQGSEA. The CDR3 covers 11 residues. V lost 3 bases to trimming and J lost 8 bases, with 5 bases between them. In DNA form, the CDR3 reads TGCAGCGTTGAGGGGCATTCACCCCTCCACTTT. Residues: CSVEGHSPLHF.

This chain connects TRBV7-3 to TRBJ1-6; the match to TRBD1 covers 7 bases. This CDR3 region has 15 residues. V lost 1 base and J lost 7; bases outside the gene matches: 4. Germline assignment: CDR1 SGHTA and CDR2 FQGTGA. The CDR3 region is CASSLMAGGNSPLHF. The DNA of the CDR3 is TGTGCCAGCAGCTTAATGGCAGGGGGAAATTCACCCCTCCACTTT.

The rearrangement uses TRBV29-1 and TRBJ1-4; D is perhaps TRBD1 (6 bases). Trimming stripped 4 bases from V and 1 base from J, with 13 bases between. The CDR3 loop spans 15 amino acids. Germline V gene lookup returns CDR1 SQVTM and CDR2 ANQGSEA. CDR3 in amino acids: CSVAGAPGTNEKLFF. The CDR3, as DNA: TGCAGCGTTGCAGGGGCGCCGGGAACTAATGAAAAACTGTTTTTT.

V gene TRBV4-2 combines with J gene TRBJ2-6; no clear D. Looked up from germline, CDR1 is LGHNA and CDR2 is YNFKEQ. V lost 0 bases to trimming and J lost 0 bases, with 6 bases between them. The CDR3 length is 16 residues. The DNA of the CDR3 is TGTGCCAGCAGCCAAGAGGTCAGCTCTGGGGCCAACGTCCTGACTTTC. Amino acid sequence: CASSQEVSSGANVLTF.

The CDR3: CASRADLGEQFF. The CDR3 region has the DNA TGTGCCAGCAGAGCCGACCTTGGCGAGCAGTTCTTC. This chain uses TRBV6-6 with TRBJ2-1, with unresolved D. CDR1 is MNHNY and CDR2 is SVGAGI in the germline V gene (reference sequence). The V and J ends lost 6 bases and 10 bases respectively, with 13 bases between them. The CDR3 is 12 amino acids.

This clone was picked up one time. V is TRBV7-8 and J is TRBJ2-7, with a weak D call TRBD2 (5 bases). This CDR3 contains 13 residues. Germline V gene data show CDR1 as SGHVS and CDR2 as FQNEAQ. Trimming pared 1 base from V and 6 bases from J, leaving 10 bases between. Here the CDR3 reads CASSLGRRAEQYF. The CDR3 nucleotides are TGTGCCAGCAGCTTAGGGAGGCGGGCCGAGCAGTACTTC.

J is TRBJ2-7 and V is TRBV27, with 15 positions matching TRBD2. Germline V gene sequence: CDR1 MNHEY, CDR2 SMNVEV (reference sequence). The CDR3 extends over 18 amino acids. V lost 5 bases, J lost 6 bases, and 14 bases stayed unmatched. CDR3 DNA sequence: TGTGCCAGCAGTCCGGGACTAGCGGGGGGTATGGGTTTGGGCGAGCAGTACTTC. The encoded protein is CASSPGLAGGMGLGEQYF.

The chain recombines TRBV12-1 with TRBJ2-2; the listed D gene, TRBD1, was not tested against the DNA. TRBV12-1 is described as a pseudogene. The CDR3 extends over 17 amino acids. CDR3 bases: TGTGCCAGCAAGGGGGGGGACAGGGATCGTTACACCGGGGAGCTGTTTTTT. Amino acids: CASKGGDRDRYTGELFF.

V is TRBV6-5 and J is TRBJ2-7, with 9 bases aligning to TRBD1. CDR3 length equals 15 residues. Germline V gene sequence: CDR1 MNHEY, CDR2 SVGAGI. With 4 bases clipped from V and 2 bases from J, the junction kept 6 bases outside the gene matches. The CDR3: CASSSTGTGTYEQYF. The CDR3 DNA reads TGTGCCAGCAGTTCCACCGGGACAGGGACCTACGAGCAGTACTTC.

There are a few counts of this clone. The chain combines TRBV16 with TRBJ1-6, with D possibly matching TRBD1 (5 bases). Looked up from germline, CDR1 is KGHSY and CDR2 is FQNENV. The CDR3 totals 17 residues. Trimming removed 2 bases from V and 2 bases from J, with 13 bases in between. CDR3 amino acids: CASSQGTLSAYNSPLHF. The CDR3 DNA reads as TGTGCCAGCAGCCAAGGGACCTTATCCGCCTATAATTCACCCCTCCACTTT. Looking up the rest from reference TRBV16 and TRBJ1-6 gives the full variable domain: GEEVAQTPKHLVRGEGQKAKLYCAPIKGHSYVFWYQQVLKNEFKFLISFQNENVFDETGMPKERFSAKCLPNSPCSLEIQATKLEDSAVYFCASSQGTLSAYNSPLHFGNGTRLTVT.

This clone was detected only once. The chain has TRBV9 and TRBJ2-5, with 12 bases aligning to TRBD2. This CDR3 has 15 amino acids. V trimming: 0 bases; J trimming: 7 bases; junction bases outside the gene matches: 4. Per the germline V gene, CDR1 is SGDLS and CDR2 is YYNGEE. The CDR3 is CASSVASGGVGTQYF. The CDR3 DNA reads TGTGCCAGCAGCGTAGCTAGCGGGGGGGTTGGGACCCAGTACTTC. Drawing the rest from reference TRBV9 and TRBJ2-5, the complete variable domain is DSGVTQTPKHLITATGQRVTLRCSPRSGDLSVYWYQQSLDQGLQFLIQYYNGEERAKGNILERFSAQQFPDLHSELNLSSLELGDSALYFCASSVASGGVGTQYFGPGTRLLVL.

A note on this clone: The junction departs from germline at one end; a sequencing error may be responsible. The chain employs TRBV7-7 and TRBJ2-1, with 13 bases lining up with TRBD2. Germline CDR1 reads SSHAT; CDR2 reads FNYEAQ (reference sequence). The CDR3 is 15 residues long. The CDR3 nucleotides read TGTGCTAGCAGCTTTACTAGCGGGGGGGCAAATGAGCAGTTCTTC. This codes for CASSFTSGGANEQFF.

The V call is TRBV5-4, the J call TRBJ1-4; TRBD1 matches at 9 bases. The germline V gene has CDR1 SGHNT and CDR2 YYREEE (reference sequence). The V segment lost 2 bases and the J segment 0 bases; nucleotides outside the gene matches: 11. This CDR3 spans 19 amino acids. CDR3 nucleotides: TGTGCCAGCAGCTTTGGGGGGGGACAGGGCGTTACAACTAATGAAAAACTGTTTTTT. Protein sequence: CASSFGGGQGVTTNEKLFF.

The CDR3 DNA reads TGTGCCACCAGCACCGTTGGGACACTAACCTATGGCTACACCTTC. This codes for CATSTVGTLTYGYTF. V usage is TRBV15 and J usage is TRBJ1-2; tentatively, D is TRBD1 (6 bases). V shed 4 bases and J shed 4 bases, with 16 bases lying between them. The CDR3 totals 15 residues. The germline V gene has CDR1 LNHNV and CDR2 YYDKDF (reference sequence).

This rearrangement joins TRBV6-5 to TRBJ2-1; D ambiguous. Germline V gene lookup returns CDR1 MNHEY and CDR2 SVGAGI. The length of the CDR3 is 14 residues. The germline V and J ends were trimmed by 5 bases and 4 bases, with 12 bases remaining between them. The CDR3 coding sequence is TGTGCCAGCAGTGCGTATCAAGGGTACAATGAGCAGTTCTTC. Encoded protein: CASSAYQGYNEQFF.

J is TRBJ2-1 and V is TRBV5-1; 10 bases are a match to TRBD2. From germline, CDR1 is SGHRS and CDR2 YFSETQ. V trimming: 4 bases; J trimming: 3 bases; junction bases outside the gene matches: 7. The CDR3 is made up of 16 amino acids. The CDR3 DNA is TGCGCCAGCAGCCCCTCTAGCGGGGGACGCTACAATGAGCAGTTCTTC. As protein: CASSPSSGGRYNEQFF.

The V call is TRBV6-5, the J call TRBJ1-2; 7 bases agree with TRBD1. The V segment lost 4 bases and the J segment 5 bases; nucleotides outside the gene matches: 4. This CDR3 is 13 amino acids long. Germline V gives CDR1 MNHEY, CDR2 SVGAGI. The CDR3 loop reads CASSWDSRYGYTF. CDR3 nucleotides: TGTGCCAGCAGTTGGGACAGTCGGTATGGCTACACCTTC.

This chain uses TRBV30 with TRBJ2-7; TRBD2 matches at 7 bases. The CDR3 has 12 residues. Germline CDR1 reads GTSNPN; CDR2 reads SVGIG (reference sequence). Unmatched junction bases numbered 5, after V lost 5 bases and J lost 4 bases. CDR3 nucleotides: TGTGCCTGGGCGGGGGACCCATACGAGCAGTACTTC. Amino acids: CAWAGDPYEQYF.

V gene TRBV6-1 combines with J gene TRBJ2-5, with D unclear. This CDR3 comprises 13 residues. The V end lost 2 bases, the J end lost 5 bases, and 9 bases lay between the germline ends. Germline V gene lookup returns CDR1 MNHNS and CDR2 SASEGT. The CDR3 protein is CASSEWVRETQYF. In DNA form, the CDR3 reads TGTGCCAGCAGTGAATGGGTTCGGGAGACCCAGTACTTC.

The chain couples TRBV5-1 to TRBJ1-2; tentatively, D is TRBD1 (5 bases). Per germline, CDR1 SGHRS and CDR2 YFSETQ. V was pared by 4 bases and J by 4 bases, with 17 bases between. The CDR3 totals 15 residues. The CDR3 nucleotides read TGCGCCAGCAGCGTTGACAGTCTACCTGTCTATGGCTACACCTTC. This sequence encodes CASSVDSLPVYGYTF.

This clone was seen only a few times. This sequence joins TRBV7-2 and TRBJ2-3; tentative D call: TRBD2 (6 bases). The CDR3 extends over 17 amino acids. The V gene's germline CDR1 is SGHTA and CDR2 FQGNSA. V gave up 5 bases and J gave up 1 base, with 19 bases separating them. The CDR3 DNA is TGTGCCAGCAGCCGTTTAGAGCGGGTTATCGGCACAGATACGCAGTATTTT. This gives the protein CASSRLERVIGTDTQYF. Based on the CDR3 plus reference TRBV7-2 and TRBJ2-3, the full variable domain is GAGVSQSPSNKVTEKGKDVELRCDPISGHTALYWYRQSLGQGLEFLIYFQGNSAPDKSGLPSDRFSAERTGGSVSTLTIQRTQQEDSAVYLCASSRLERVIGTDTQYFGPGTRLTVL.

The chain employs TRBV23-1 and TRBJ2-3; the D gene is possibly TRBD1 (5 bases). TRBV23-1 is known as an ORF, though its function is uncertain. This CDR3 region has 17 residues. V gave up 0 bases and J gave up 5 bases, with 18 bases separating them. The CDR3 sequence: CASSQSATGPKEDTQYF. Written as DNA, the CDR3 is TGCGCCAGCAGTCAATCCGCCACAGGCCCCAAGGAAGATACGCAGTATTTT.

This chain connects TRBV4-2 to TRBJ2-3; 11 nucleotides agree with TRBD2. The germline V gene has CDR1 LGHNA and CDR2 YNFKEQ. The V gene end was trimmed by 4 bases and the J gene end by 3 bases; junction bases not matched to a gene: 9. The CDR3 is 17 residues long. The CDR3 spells CASSLDSGGERTDTQYF. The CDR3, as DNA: TGTGCCAGCAGCCTGGATAGCGGGGGGGAGAGGACAGATACGCAGTATTTT.